Presented here are 22 T cell receptor beta chains from one specimen sequenced in a study of blood T cell repertoires in COVID-19. TCRdb's table, derived via immunoSEQ multiplex PCR, lists solely in-frame clones and lacks some. The sample yields tens of thousands of clones, more than 65% seen once. Sequencing input: peripheral blood. The receptors originated from an older woman with acute or convalescent COVID-19.

This chain uses TRBV12-5 with TRBJ2-6, with D possibly matching TRBD1 (5 bases). This CDR3 comprises 15 residues. V was cut by 0 bases and J by 3 bases, with 6 bases left in between. In germline, CDR1 is LGHNT, CDR2 FRNRAP. The CDR3 reads CASGLVQDGANVLTF. Here the CDR3 DNA reads TGTGCTAGTGGTTTGGTACAGGATGGGGCCAACGTCCTGACTTTC.

The chain carries TRBV5-1 and TRBJ2-1; perhaps TRBD2 as D (6 bases). CDR1 SGHRS and CDR2 YFSETQ come from the germline V gene. Deletions cut 0 bases from V and 5 bases from J, with 18 bases between. This CDR3 spans 17 amino acids. The CDR3 sequence is CASSLVISGLAHNEQFF. The DNA of the CDR3 is TGCGCCAGCAGCTTGGTCATTTCGGGACTGGCACACAATGAGCAGTTCTTC.

The count of this clone is one. Here the CDR3 reads CASSLSGTSREQFF. DNA of the CDR3: TGTGCCAGCAGTTTATCGGGGACTAGTCGGGAGCAGTTCTTC. J is TRBJ2-1 and V is TRBV27; 8 bases agree with TRBD2. The CDR3 contains 14 residues. The germline CDR1 and CDR2 sequences are MNHEY and SMNVEV (reference sequence). Trimming removed 0 bases from V and 10 bases from J; junction bases left unmatched: 5.

There are a few counts of this clone. J is TRBJ2-7 and V is TRBV2; TRBD1 aligns across 9 bases. With V trimmed by 6 bases and J by 2 bases, 11 bases remained unmatched. This CDR3 is 16 amino acids long. Germline V gene lookup returns CDR1 SNHLY and CDR2 FYNNEI. For the CDR3, the DNA is TGTGCCAGCAGACAACAGGGGGCCATAATCACCTACGAGCAGTACTTC. It encodes CASRQQGAIITYEQYF.

The count of this clone is one. V gene TRBV4-2 combines with J gene TRBJ2-2; D unclear. V was clipped by 0 bases and J by 4 bases, with 6 bases between them. The germline gives CDR1 LGHNA, CDR2 YNFKEQ. The CDR3 spans 14 residues. The CDR3 DNA is TGTGCCAGCAGCCAAGAATCCCTCACCGGGGAGCTGTTTTTT. Protein: CASSQESLTGELFF.

The chain uses TRBV6-5 and TRBJ1-3; maybe TRBD1 (5 bases). The CDR3 spans 14 residues. Per the germline V gene, CDR1 is MNHEY and CDR2 is SVGAGI. CDR3 nucleotide sequence: TGTCCGGGGGGGGTCCATAGCTCTGGAAACACCATATATTTT. Amino acid sequence: CPGGVHSSGNTIYF.

The gene calls are TRBV6-5 and TRBJ1-2; no firm D call. The CDR3 is 14 residues long. The V end lost 10 bases, the J end lost 0 bases, and 15 bases lay between the germline ends. Germline-derived CDR1 and CDR2 are MNHEY and SVGAGI. The CDR3 DNA reads TGTGCCACCCAGTATGCCGGGACTAACTATGGCTACACCTTC. Translation gives CATQYAGTNYGYTF.

This chain links TRBV6-2 or TRBV6-3 with TRBJ2-1; D gene unclear. V dropped 5 bases and J dropped 6 bases, with 14 bases sitting between them. This CDR3 is 14 amino acids long. CDR1 and CDR2 from the germline V gene are MNHEY and SVGEGT. CDR3 nucleotides: TGTGCCAGCAGTATCACTACACCGCGCAATGAGCAGTTCTTC. Translating it yields CASSITTPRNEQFF.

The genes are TRBV6-1 and TRBJ1-1; 10 bases line up with TRBD1. Unmatched junction bases numbered 3, after V lost 3 bases and J lost 5 bases. Germline V CDR1 and CDR2: MNHNS, SASEGT. The CDR3 has 14 amino acids. This CDR3 reads CASSETGGRTEAFF. The CDR3 bases are TGTGCCAGCAGTGAGACAGGGGGCCGAACTGAAGCTTTCTTT.

The chain recombines TRBV19 with TRBJ1-6, with a possible D match to TRBD1 (5 bases). The CDR3 consists of 13 residues. CDR1 LNHDA and CDR2 SQIVND come from the germline V gene (reference sequence). Trimming removed 5 bases at V and 9 bases at J, with 11 bases between. The CDR3 nucleotides read TGTGCCAGTAGTCGGACACCGGGTTCACCCCTCCACTTT. Residues: CASSRTPGSPLHF.

J is TRBJ2-3 and V is TRBV29-1, with 7 bases aligning to TRBD1. CDR1 and CDR2 from the germline V gene are SQVTM and ANQGSEA. The CDR3 spans 13 residues. J was trimmed by 4 bases and V by 6 bases; bases with no gene match: 7. This CDR3 is CSVAPQGADTQYF. Here the CDR3 DNA reads TGCAGCGTGGCCCCTCAGGGGGCAGATACGCAGTATTTT.

V gene TRBV7-2 combines with J gene TRBJ1-5; the D gene is possibly TRBD1 (5 bases). Per germline, CDR1 SGHTA and CDR2 FQGNSA. V lost 7 bases, J lost 7 bases, and 20 bases lay in between. The CDR3 is 15 residues long. The CDR3 DNA is TGTGCCAGCACCCAGGGAGGGCCTCCCGGGCAGCCCCAGCATTTT. This encodes CASTQGGPPGQPQHF. Filled out from reference TRBV7-2 and TRBJ1-5, the complete variable domain reads GAGVSQSPSNKVTEKGKDVELRCDPISGHTALYWYRQSLGQGLEFLIYFQGNSAPDKSGLPSDRFSAERTGGSVSTLTIQRTQQEDSAVYLCASTQGGPPGQPQHFGDGTRLSIL.

V and J are TRBV2 and TRBJ2-5, with D maybe TRBD1 (5 bases). The V end lost 7 bases, the J end lost 5 bases, and 20 bases lay between the germline ends. The CDR3 runs to 15 residues. CDR1 and CDR2 from the germline V gene are SNHLY and FYNNEI. The CDR3 region has the DNA TGTGCCAGCACCCCCGGCAGGGCGGCTCGGGAGACCCAGTACTTC. Translation gives CASTPGRAARETQYF.

This clone was observed a handful of times. CDR3 bases: TGTGCCAGCTCACGCGGACTAGCGGGGGGACTAAACCAAGAGACCCAGTACTTC. This translates into CASSRGLAGGLNQETQYF. The chain has TRBV18 and TRBJ2-5; 14 nucleotides match TRBD2. The germline V gene encodes CDR1 KGHSH and CDR2 LQKENI. This CDR3 is 18 amino acids long. The J segment lost 0 bases and the V segment lost 4 bases, leaving 7 bases of the junction unmatched. The full variable domain, with the rest looked up from reference TRBV18 and TRBJ2-5, is NAGVMQNPRHLVRRRGQEARLRCSPMKGHSHVYWYRQLPEEGLKFMVYLQKENIIDESGMPKERFSAEFPKEGPSILRIQQVVRGDSAAYFCASSRGLAGGLNQETQYFGPGTRLLVL.

In its sample, this clone was seen a few times. The CDR3 here is CASSSTGLADNEQFF. The CDR3 nucleotides read TGTGCCAGCAGCTCGACAGGACTAGCGGACAATGAGCAGTTCTTC. The chain combines TRBV7-2 with TRBJ2-1, with 10 positions matching TRBD2. With V trimmed by 4 bases and J by 5 bases, 5 bases remained unmatched. The CDR3 has 15 amino acids. Germline CDR1 and CDR2: SGHTA and FQGNSA.

The chain employs TRBV9 and TRBJ2-5; 10 bases fit TRBD1. CDR3 length: 16 amino acids. V trimming: 4 bases; J trimming: 4 bases; junction bases outside the gene matches: 10. Germline V gene sequence: CDR1 SGDLS, CDR2 YYNGEE. Written as DNA, the CDR3 is TGTGCCAGCAGCCCTCGACAGGGGGCCGTGGCAGAGACCCAGTACTTC. Residues: CASSPRQGAVAETQYF.

This clone was detected only a few times. The chain has TRBV29-1 and TRBJ1-1; D call uncertain. The V end lost 7 bases, the J end lost 9 bases, and 9 bases lay between the germline ends. Germline CDR1 reads SQVTM; CDR2 reads ANQGSEA. This CDR3 spans 9 amino acids. The CDR3 DNA sequence: TGCAGCGAAGAGGGAAAAGCTTTCTTT. Translated, it gives CSEEGKAFF.

The J gene is TRBJ1-5, the V gene TRBV7-2, with D uncertain. Germline CDR1 is SGHTA and CDR2 is FQGNSA. V shed 0 bases and J shed 5 bases, with 5 bases lying between them. The CDR3 covers 13 residues. The DNA of the CDR3 is TGTGCCAGCAGCTTAGCCAGTGATCAGCCCCAGCATTTT. Amino acids: CASSLASDQPQHF.

This rearrangement joins TRBV28 to TRBJ1-2, with 7 nucleotides matching TRBD1. From germline, CDR1 is MDHEN and CDR2 SYDVKM. CDR3 size: 14 residues. V lost 3 bases and J lost 7; bases outside the gene matches: 8. The CDR3 DNA follows: TGTGCCAGCAGTTTTAACAGGGGAATATTTGGCTACACCTTC. Its translation is CASSFNRGIFGYTF.

The rearrangement joins TRBV5-1 to TRBJ2-1; TRBD1 matches at 8 bases. There are 17 residues in the CDR3. Unmatched junction bases numbered 12, after V lost 4 bases and J lost 3 bases. From germline, CDR1 is SGHRS and CDR2 YFSETQ. Here the CDR3 DNA reads TGCGCCAGCAGCCAACGGACAGGGAGCCTGGTCTACAATGAGCAGTTCTTC. Translating gives CASSQRTGSLVYNEQFF.

V usage is TRBV7-9 and J usage is TRBJ1-1, with D unclear. The germline V gene encodes CDR1 SEHNR and CDR2 FQNEAQ (reference sequence). CDR3 length equals 13 residues. V was cut by 5 bases and J by 1 base, with 8 bases left in between. CDR3 DNA: TGTGCCAGCAGCCCGCACGGGAACACTGAAGCTTTCTTT. Its translation is CASSPHGNTEAFF.

The chain employs TRBV6-4 and TRBJ2-2, with a possible D match to TRBD2 (5 bases). The CDR3 length is 13 residues. Trimming shortened V by 5 bases and J by 5 bases, and 9 bases separated the two germline ends. Germline CDR1 is MRHNA and CDR2 is SNTAGT. This CDR3 reads CASSPGNTGELFF. The DNA for the CDR3 is TGTGCCAGCAGTCCCGGGAATACCGGGGAGCTGTTTTTT.